A selection of T cell receptor beta chains follows, all from one sample in a study of Ad26.COV2.S vaccination and SARS-CoV-2 variants. The method was immunoSEQ multiplex PCR; TCRdb's version includes in-frame clones alone and lacks a portion of them. The sample records roughly 380,000 clones, roughly nine tenths being singletons. The sequences come from peripheral blood, collected after recovery from COVID-19. The receptors stem from a human donor who had recovered from COVID-19. Both conserved end residues are part of each CDR3. Each record gives: D gene, V gene, J gene, CDR3 protein. A D gene is named only where the DNA matches it firmly.

d_call: -
v_call: TRBV2
j_call: TRBJ1-2
cdr3_aa: CASSETTGEGYTF

d_call: -
v_call: TRBV2
j_call: TRBJ1-2
cdr3_aa: CASFRLNYGYTF

d_call: TRBD1
v_call: TRBV6-5
j_call: TRBJ1-1
cdr3_aa: CASKTGTAITEAFF

d_call: -
v_call: TRBV28
j_call: TRBJ1-1
cdr3_aa: CASSLFVKGQTEAFF

d_call: TRBD1
v_call: TRBV29-1
j_call: TRBJ1-2
cdr3_aa: CSVDDGTGPYGYTF

d_call: TRBD2
v_call: TRBV4-3
j_call: TRBJ2-1
cdr3_aa: CASSQRKGLDGNEQFF

d_call: TRBD2
v_call: TRBV25-1
j_call: TRBJ2-1
cdr3_aa: CASRGVYNEQFF

d_call: -
v_call: TRBV1
j_call: TRBJ1-5
cdr3_aa: CTRDIRGASQPQHF

d_call: -
v_call: TRBV7-2
j_call: TRBJ2-1
cdr3_aa: CASSSVRSEQFF

d_call: -
v_call: TRBV3-1/TRBV3-2
j_call: TRBJ1-5
cdr3_aa: CASSQTQAVLPQHF

d_call: TRBD2
v_call: TRBV24-1
j_call: TRBJ2-5
cdr3_aa: CATSDGAGGPGKTQYF